The TCR beta chain under discussion was sequenced for a study of regulatory T cells in long-lasting Graves disease. Study-level points and caveats: TCR diversity was lower in persistent Graves' patients than in newly diagnosed ones.

Time point defined: persistent/refractory GD, antithyroid drugs over 5 years with positive TRAb. PBMC-extracted RNA yielded the TCR library. Graves' disease diagnosis was established per American Thyroid Association guidelines. V was shortened by 0 bases and J by 8 bases, with 5 bases between the two germline ends. CDR1 and CDR2 from the germline V gene are ENHRY and SYGVKD. The CDR3 has 13 amino acids. This clonotype occurred many times. Its antigen is not known. Sequencing libraries for TCR beta were prepared with iRepertoire HTBI primers and Arm-PCR of CDR3 regions. Via MiXCR, TCRdb re-called the multiplex PCR reads, giving one row per CDR3 protein. The sample lists some 300,000 distinct CDR3 sequences; roughly a fifth were seen once.

This sequence originates from a female donor with Graves disease. The starting material was peripheral blood mononuclear cells (PBMCs), obtained when the disease was refractory, from a patient treated with antithyroid drugs. The chain joins TRBV10-3 to TRBJ1-6; no clear D gene. Here the CDR3 reads CAISESRDSPLHF. CDR3 in DNA: TGTGCCATCAGTGAGTCTAGGGATTCACCCCTCCACTTT.